These T cell receptor beta chains were read from a single sample in a study of blood T cell repertoires in COVID-19. The table came from immunoSEQ multiplex PCR; TCRdb's copy has only in-frame clones and leaves some out. The sample lists approximately 300,000 clones; about nine tenths were seen once. Sequencing used peripheral blood. Receptors were obtained from a woman between 25 and 40 years old with COVID-19, enrolled during active disease. The CDR3 runs from the conserved cysteine through the conserved F or W. The size of a clone is reported for some rows only, either as once, few or many, or as a class for expanded clones.

clone_size: NA
v_call: TRBV24-1
cdr3_length: 13
j_call: TRBJ2-1
cdr3_aa: CATSVLGAGTQFF

clone_size: NA
v_call: TRBV7-3
cdr3_length: 15
j_call: TRBJ2-2
cdr3_aa: CASSLSSGSTGELFF

clone_size: NA
v_call: TRBV24-1
cdr3_length: 18
j_call: TRBJ1-2
cdr3_aa: CATSGLSTGGRGRIGYTF

clone_size: NA
v_call: TRBV27
cdr3_length: 14
j_call: TRBJ2-7
cdr3_aa: CASSQGFYFYEQYF

clone_size: NA
v_call: TRBV27
cdr3_length: 13
j_call: TRBJ2-1
cdr3_aa: CASSLARVNEQFF

clone_size: NA
v_call: TRBV2
cdr3_length: 15
j_call: TRBJ2-5
cdr3_aa: CASSGSRGIEETQYF

clone_size: NA
v_call: TRBV12-3/TRBV12-4
cdr3_length: 13
j_call: TRBJ1-5
cdr3_aa: CASSLGADQPQHF

clone_size: NA
v_call: TRBV25-1
cdr3_length: 17
j_call: TRBJ2-5
cdr3_aa: CASSPTRTSGTIGTQYF

clone_size: NA
v_call: TRBV6-5
cdr3_length: 13
j_call: TRBJ1-1
cdr3_aa: CASSYAVNTEAFF

clone_size: NA
v_call: TRBV11-2
cdr3_length: 13
j_call: TRBJ2-7
cdr3_aa: CASSLGDGYEQYF

clone_size: NA
v_call: TRBV10-3
cdr3_length: 13
j_call: TRBJ1-2
cdr3_aa: CAIRPPGIYGYTF

clone_size: NA
v_call: TRBV6-1
cdr3_length: 15
j_call: TRBJ1-2
cdr3_aa: CASSELGRSTYGYTF

clone_size: NA
v_call: TRBV19
cdr3_length: 15
j_call: TRBJ2-1
cdr3_aa: CASSISGSSYNEQFF

clone_size: NA
v_call: TRBV18
cdr3_length: 11
j_call: TRBJ2-7
cdr3_aa: CASEGGREQYF

clone_size: NA
v_call: TRBV5-1
cdr3_length: 14
j_call: TRBJ1-6
cdr3_aa: CASSATGGDSPLHF

clone_size: once
v_call: TRBV9
cdr3_length: 16
j_call: TRBJ2-1
cdr3_aa: CASSVVDTGAYNEQFF

clone_size: NA
v_call: TRBV28
cdr3_length: 13
j_call: TRBJ1-3
cdr3_aa: CASSPDIGNTIYF

clone_size: once
v_call: TRBV2
cdr3_length: 14
j_call: TRBJ2-3
cdr3_aa: CASNKREITDTQYF

clone_size: NA
v_call: TRBV4-3
cdr3_length: 14
j_call: TRBJ1-2
cdr3_aa: CASSQENRNYGYTF

clone_size: few
v_call: TRBV13
cdr3_length: 15
j_call: TRBJ2-7
cdr3_aa: CASSFGTLRGTLQYF

clone_size: NA
v_call: TRBV5-1
cdr3_length: 16
j_call: TRBJ1-2
cdr3_aa: CASSFELPDNNYGYTF

clone_size: NA
v_call: TRBV28
cdr3_length: 14
j_call: TRBJ1-5
cdr3_aa: CASSFYRGNQPQHF

clone_size: NA
v_call: TRBV4-3
cdr3_length: 16
j_call: TRBJ1-6
cdr3_aa: CASSQSTGIYNSPLHF

clone_size: NA
v_call: TRBV6-1
cdr3_length: 16
j_call: TRBJ2-1
cdr3_aa: CASSVLTSGIYNEQFF

clone_size: NA
v_call: TRBV11-2
cdr3_length: 13
j_call: TRBJ1-1
cdr3_aa: CASSLGAREGAFF

clone_size: NA
v_call: TRBV11-2
cdr3_length: 15
j_call: TRBJ1-5
cdr3_aa: CASSLGTVSNQPQHF

clone_size: once
v_call: TRBV12-3/TRBV12-4
cdr3_length: 13
j_call: TRBJ1-1
cdr3_aa: CASSPTGDTEAFF

clone_size: NA
v_call: TRBV25-1
cdr3_length: 14
j_call: TRBJ2-2
cdr3_aa: CASSEYRVTGELFF

clone_size: NA
v_call: TRBV5-8
cdr3_length: 15
j_call: TRBJ2-3
cdr3_aa: CASSLRGAGTDTQYF

clone_size: NA
v_call: TRBV19
cdr3_length: 15
j_call: TRBJ2-7
cdr3_aa: CASSIGTSGTYEQYF

clone_size: NA
v_call: TRBV18
cdr3_length: 15
j_call: TRBJ1-2
cdr3_aa: CASSPTPRVPYGYTF

clone_size: NA
v_call: TRBV24-1
cdr3_length: 13
j_call: TRBJ1-1
cdr3_aa: CATSSAGGTEAFF

clone_size: NA
v_call: TRBV6-5
cdr3_length: 12
j_call: TRBJ1-6
cdr3_aa: CATHRPNSPLHF

clone_size: NA
v_call: TRBV9
cdr3_length: 16
j_call: TRBJ2-2
cdr3_aa: CASSVAKTSGAGELFF

clone_size: NA
v_call: TRBV19
cdr3_length: 14
j_call: TRBJ2-7
cdr3_aa: CASSIGEGTYEQYF

clone_size: NA
v_call: TRBV7-9
cdr3_length: 18
j_call: TRBJ1-2
cdr3_aa: CASSHQGYGDRGRNGYTF

clone_size: NA
v_call: TRBV4-1
cdr3_length: 14
j_call: TRBJ1-5
cdr3_aa: CASSPLTGTQPQHF

clone_size: NA
v_call: TRBV9
cdr3_length: 13
j_call: TRBJ1-2
cdr3_aa: CASSGGQESGYTF

clone_size: NA
v_call: TRBV6-4
cdr3_length: 13
j_call: TRBJ1-5
cdr3_aa: CASSEGRGQPQHF

clone_size: NA
v_call: TRBV18
cdr3_length: 15
j_call: TRBJ1-1
cdr3_aa: CASSPTGHQNTEAFF

clone_size: NA
v_call: TRBV11-2
cdr3_length: 14
j_call: TRBJ2-7
cdr3_aa: CASSLDRPAYEQYF

clone_size: few
v_call: TRBV30
cdr3_length: 14
j_call: TRBJ1-5
cdr3_aa: CAWSVYGSPEPQHF

clone_size: NA
v_call: TRBV6-6
cdr3_length: 15
j_call: TRBJ1-2
cdr3_aa: CASSDRRQGSYGYTF

clone_size: NA
v_call: TRBV27
cdr3_length: 15
j_call: TRBJ2-3
cdr3_aa: CASSLSIQGLDTQYF

clone_size: NA
v_call: TRBV9
cdr3_length: 14
j_call: TRBJ1-4
cdr3_aa: CASSGGWANEKLFF

clone_size: NA
v_call: TRBV19
cdr3_length: 16
j_call: TRBJ2-3
cdr3_aa: CASSIGWGRASDTQYF

clone_size: NA
v_call: TRBV9
cdr3_length: 16
j_call: TRBJ2-1
cdr3_aa: CASSVEGLASYNEQFF

clone_size: NA
v_call: TRBV2
cdr3_length: 16
j_call: TRBJ2-5
cdr3_aa: CASSLGEGVPPETQYF

clone_size: NA
v_call: TRBV10-2
cdr3_length: 12
j_call: TRBJ1-6
cdr3_aa: CASSEGASPLHF

clone_size: few
v_call: TRBV19
cdr3_length: 12
j_call: TRBJ1-1
cdr3_aa: CASNDGGTEAFF

clone_size: NA
v_call: TRBV29-1
cdr3_length: 14
j_call: TRBJ2-2
cdr3_aa: CSGGTSGSKGELFF

clone_size: NA
v_call: TRBV27
cdr3_length: 13
j_call: TRBJ2-1
cdr3_aa: CASSLTRLAGVFF

clone_size: NA
v_call: TRBV28
cdr3_length: 11
j_call: TRBJ2-5
cdr3_aa: CAATGRQTQYF

clone_size: NA
v_call: TRBV3-1/TRBV3-2
cdr3_length: 16
j_call: TRBJ1-5
cdr3_aa: CASSQQQGQYNQPQHF